One T cell receptor (beta chain) is described in this entry. The sample originates from a study of CD4 and CD8 cells across lung adenocarcinoma regions. TCRdb re-called the PCR reads with MiXCR, one entry per CDR3 protein. Seen here are about 19,000 distinct CDR3 sequences, 46% observed once, and the top ten hold roughly a fifth. The patients had localized lung adenocarcinoma, a non-small cell subtype. Germline V gene lookup returns CDR1 MNHEY and CDR2 SMNVEV (reference sequence). V lost 7 bases to trimming and J lost 5 bases; unmatched junction nucleotides: 7. CDR3 length equals 14 residues. The sequenced sample was CD4+ T cells from the margin of a lung tumor. The TCR sequence derives from a male donor with lung adenocarcinoma. The CD4 and CD8 labels of this study may be unreliable. The genes are TRBV27 and TRBJ2-1; 8 bases match TRBD2. This chain's CDR3 is CASMTSVTDNEQFF. CDR3 sequence (DNA): TGTGCCAGCATGACTAGCGTAACGGACAATGAGCAGTTCTTC.